A selection of T cell receptor beta chains follows, all from one sample in a study of blood T cell repertoires in COVID-19. Produced via immunoSEQ multiplex PCR; TCRdb's table is partial and in-frame only. The sample includes roughly 80,000 clones, about four fifths of them seen just once. The material sequenced was peripheral blood. Receptors were obtained from an elderly man with acute or convalescent COVID-19. The CDR3 runs from the conserved cysteine through the conserved F or W.

TRBJ1-1	TRBV6-2/TRBV6-3	CASSNAGGNTEAFF
TRBJ1-2	TRBV19	CASSIYVTANYGYTF
TRBJ1-1	TRBV18	CASSPEQANTEAFF
TRBJ2-5	TRBV9	CASSTDSTRETQYF
TRBJ2-7	TRBV18	CASSLDRLVHEQYF
TRBJ2-7	TRBV11-2	CASSLSGGAWEQYF
TRBJ1-1	TRBV7-9	CASSPRNTEAFF
TRBJ2-5	TRBV28	CASSPGLAGRQETQYF
TRBJ2-1	TRBV5-5	CASSLARGGYNEQFF
TRBJ2-2	TRBV29-1	CSVGRGRTGELFF